Each of the 7 T cell receptor beta chains below was sequenced from the same sample in a study of patients and donors after allogeneic stem cell transplantation. TCRdb redid the calling of the RT-PCR reads with MiXCR, one entry per CDR3 protein. The repertoire holds tens of thousands of distinct CDR3 sequences, with approximately 5% as singletons. The specimen sequenced was blood, either unsorted or a sorted T cell fraction (not recorded which). The receptors were gathered from a human donor who was either an allogeneic HSCT recipient or a stem cell or donor lymphocyte infusion donor (not recorded which). It is not recorded whose cells these are; they may come from a transplant donor.

This clonotype was recorded many times. This rearrangement joins TRBV5-6 to TRBJ2-2; no clear D. This CDR3 is 14 amino acids long. Deletions cut 6 bases from V and 4 bases from J, with 13 bases between. Germline CDR1 reads SGHDT; CDR2 reads YYEEEE. The CDR3 sequence is CASTYDSITGELFF. In nucleotides, the CDR3 is TGTGCCAGCACCTACGACTCGATCACCGGGGAGCTGTTTTTT.

This clonotype was recorded many times. The rearrangement uses TRBV7-2 and TRBJ2-1, with 7 bases matching TRBD2. After removal of 5 bases from V and 4 bases from J, the junction contained 5 bases not matched to a gene. The CDR3 has 14 amino acids. From germline, CDR1 is SGHTA and CDR2 FQGNSA. For the CDR3, the DNA is TGTGCCAGCAGCCCTCCGGGGGGTTACAATGAGCAGTTCTTC. This codes for CASSPPGGYNEQFF. The complete variable domain, with remaining parts taken from reference TRBV7-2 and TRBJ2-1, reads GAGVSQSPSNKVTEKGKDVELRCDPISGHTALYWYRQSLGQGLEFLIYFQGNSAPDKSGLPSDRFSAERTGGSVSTLTIQRTQQEDSAVYLCASSPPGGYNEQFFGPGTRLTVL.

This clonotype has a handful of counts. The rearrangement joins TRBV20-1 to TRBJ1-1; TRBD1 might be the D (6 bases). The germline V gene has CDR1 DFQATT and CDR2 SNEGSKA (reference sequence). This CDR3 is 12 amino acids long. Trimming stripped 5 bases from V and 6 bases from J, with 13 bases between. CDR3 sequence reads: CSALRDTSEAFF. As DNA, the CDR3 is TGCAGTGCTCTACGGGACACATCTGAAGCTTTCTTT.

This clonotype was seen more than once but under ten times. The chain recombines TRBV7-2 with TRBJ1-1; TRBD1 matches 8 bases. The V segment lost 5 bases and the J segment 5 bases; nucleotides outside the gene matches: 10. Looked up from germline, CDR1 is SGHTA and CDR2 is FQGNSA. CDR3 size: 15 residues. CDR3 nucleotide sequence: TGTGCCAGCAGCCAGGGGGCAGGGGTGGTGACTGAAGCTTTCTTT. This gives the protein CASSQGAGVVTEAFF.

This clonotype was observed many times. The rearrangement uses TRBV12-5 and TRBJ1-5, with a tentative D call TRBD1 (5 bases). Trimming took 2 bases from V and 4 from J, leaving 18 bases between them. This CDR3 is 17 amino acids long. Germline CDR1 is LGHNT and CDR2 is FRNRAP. This CDR3 is CASGLRIGALPNQPQHF. The CDR3 DNA reads TGTGCTAGTGGTTTGAGAATAGGGGCCCTGCCTAATCAGCCCCAGCATTTT.

This clonotype has only a few counts. This chain joins TRBV20-1 and TRBJ2-5, with TRBD1 identical over 7 bases. There are 13 residues in the CDR3. Germline assignment: CDR1 DFQATT and CDR2 SNEGSKA (reference sequence). The ends lost 4 bases at V and 4 bases at J; junction bases unmatched: 6. This chain's CDR3 is CSANSGQLETQYF. CDR3 DNA sequence: TGCAGTGCTAACTCGGGACAGCTAGAGACCCAGTACTTC.

On this clonotype itself: A much larger clonotype is one base distant, so this may be a read error. The chain uses TRBV5-1 and TRBJ2-7; D unresolved. This CDR3 has 13 amino acids. The germline CDR1 and CDR2 sequences are SGHRS and YFSETQ. Trimming cost V 6 bases and J 0 bases, with 10 bases left between them. CDR3 sequence reads: CASNEAASYEQYF. The CDR3 nucleotides are TGCGCCAGCAACGAGGCCGCCTCCTACGAGCAGTACTTC.